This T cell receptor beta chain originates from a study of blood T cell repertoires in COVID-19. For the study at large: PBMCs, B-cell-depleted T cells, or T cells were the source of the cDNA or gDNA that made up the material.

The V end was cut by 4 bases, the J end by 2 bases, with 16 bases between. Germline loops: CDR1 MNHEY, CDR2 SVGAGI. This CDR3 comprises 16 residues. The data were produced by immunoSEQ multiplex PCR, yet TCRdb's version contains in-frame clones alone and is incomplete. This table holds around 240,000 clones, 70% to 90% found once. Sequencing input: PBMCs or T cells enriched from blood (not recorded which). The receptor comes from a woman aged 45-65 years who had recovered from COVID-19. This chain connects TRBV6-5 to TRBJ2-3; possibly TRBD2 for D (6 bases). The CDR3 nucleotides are TGTGCCAGCAGTTTTGGGGACTCCTTCTACACAGATACGCAGTATTTT. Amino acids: CASSFGDSFYTDTQYF.